This is a list of T cell receptor beta chains from one sample in a study of early T cells in non-severe SARS-CoV-2 infection. TCRdb passed the 5' RACE reads through MiXCR, listing each CDR3 protein once. The data hold over 85,000 distinct CDR3 sequences, with 13% observed a single time. Sequenced: whole blood. The receptors stem from an adult who was a healthcare worker with PCR-confirmed SARS-CoV-2 infection or an uninfected control (not recorded which). Both conserved end residues are part of each CDR3. Fields, in order: clone size, D gene, CDR3 length, J gene, V gene, CDR3 DNA, CDR3 protein. The D gene is left open where the match is weak. Size values are once, few and many counts, or a class for expanded clones, and some rows have none.

few	.	16	TRBJ1-2	TRBV4-1	TGCGCCAGCAGCCAAGAGGGGGCCGGGAGGAACTATGGCTACACCTTC	CASSQEGAGRNYGYTF
many	TRBD1	14	TRBJ2-7	TRBV20-1	TGCAGTGCTATCGGGGACAGGGGCTCCTACGAGCAGTACTTC	CSAIGDRGSYEQYF
.	.	15	TRBJ1-3	TRBV7-8	TGTGCCAGCAGCTTAGTGATTGGGGGTGGAAACACCATATATTTT	CASSLVIGGGNTIYF
few	.	14	TRBJ2-1	TRBV18	TGTGCCAGCTCACCACCGGGACCTAACAATGAGCAGTTCTTC	CASSPPGPNNEQFF
.	TRBD2	15	TRBJ2-1	TRBV11-2	TGTGCCAGCAGCTCACAGCGGGGGCGGGGTGGTGAGCAGTTCTTC	CASSSQRGRGGEQFF
few	TRBD2	18	TRBJ2-1	TRBV6-1	TGTGCCAGCAGTCCGAGGAGCGGGAGGCTTTTGGTCTACAATGAGCAGTTCTTC	CASSPRSGRLLVYNEQFF
.	.	12	TRBJ2-7	TRBV25-1	TGTGCCAGCAGTGAATTGAACTCCGAGCAGTACTTC	CASSELNSEQYF
many	.	14	TRBJ2-3	TRBV20-1	TGCAGTGCTAGAAAACGGGGCCGCACAGATACGCAGTATTTT	CSARKRGRTDTQYF
.	TRBD1	15	TRBJ2-1	TRBV20-1	TGCAGTGCTAGAACACAGGGGGTCAGTTACAATGAGCAGTTCTTC	CSARTQGVSYNEQFF
many	.	15	TRBJ2-3	TRBV20-1	TGCAGTGCTAGCCGGGGAAGCGGGAGCACAGATACGCAGTATTTT	CSASRGSGSTDTQYF
.	TRBD1	18	TRBJ1-5	TRBV6-1	TGTGCCAGCAGGGGCGTCCAGGGGGGAATTGAGAGCAATCAGCCCCAGCATTTT	CASRGVQGGIESNQPQHF
.	TRBD1	17	TRBJ2-7	TRBV27	TGTGCCAGCAGTCCCCGACAGGGGGCCCTACCCTCCTACGAGCAGTACTTC	CASSPRQGALPSYEQYF
many	TRBD1	14	TRBJ1-2	TRBV6-2/TRBV6-3	TGTGCCAGCAGTACGCGGGACAGGGCATATGGCTACACCTTC	CASSTRDRAYGYTF
once	TRBD1	14	TRBJ2-4	TRBV11-2	TGTGCCAGCAGCTCAGGGACAGGGGGAAACATTCAGTACTTC	CASSSGTGGNIQYF
once	.	12	TRBJ2-1	TRBV7-9	TGTGCCAGCAGCGGGACAAAGTTGCACCAGTTCTTC	CASSGTKLHQFF
.	TRBD1	14	TRBJ2-7	TRBV12-3/TRBV12-4	TGTGCCAGCAGTCTACAGGGGGCTTCCTACGAGCAGTACTTC	CASSLQGASYEQYF
many	.	15	TRBJ1-1	TRBV7-2	TGTGCCAGCAGCTTAGGACAGCGCCGTGGCACTGAAGCTTTCTTT	CASSLGQRRGTEAFF
few	TRBD2	14	TRBJ2-7	TRBV7-9	TGTGCCAGCAGCCACAGCGGGAGCTCCTACGAGCAGTACTTC	CASSHSGSSYEQYF
.	.	14	TRBJ2-7	TRBV18	TGTGCCAGCTCACAGGGAGCTAGACTCTACGAGCAGTACTTC	CASSQGARLYEQYF
few	.	13	TRBJ1-5	TRBV6-1	TGTGCCAGCAGCGAAGTGTCAGGCCAGCCCCAGCATTTT	CASSEVSGQPQHF
.	.	13	TRBJ1-2	TRBV11-2	TGTGCCAGCAGCCCACATGGCGGGGATGGCTACACCTTC	CASSPHGGDGYTF
.	.	15	TRBJ2-3	TRBV7-8	TGTGCCAGCAGCTTAGCAGTAAGCAGGACAGATACGCAGTATTTT	CASSLAVSRTDTQYF
many	.	10	TRBJ2-7	TRBV12-3/TRBV12-4	TGTGCCAGCAGTTTCTACGAGCAGTACTTC	CASSFYEQYF
.	TRBD2	14	TRBJ2-7	TRBV6-5	TGTGCCAGCAGTCCAACTAGCGGTCACTACGAGCAGTACTTC	CASSPTSGHYEQYF
.	.	15	TRBJ1-5	TRBV12-3/TRBV12-4	TGTGCCAGCAGAATGGAGCAGGGAAGCAATCAGCCCCAGCATTTT	CASRMEQGSNQPQHF
few	.	15	TRBJ1-2	TRBV5-6	TGTGCCAGCAGCTTGGCAGCGGCTAATCACTATGGCTACACCTTC	CASSLAAANHYGYTF
many	TRBD2	16	TRBJ2-1	TRBV7-2	TGTGCCAGCAGCTTAGGGGTACAGCGGGAGTACAATGAGCAGTTCTTC	CASSLGVQREYNEQFF
many	TRBD1	14	TRBJ2-7	TRBV20-1	TGCAGTGCAAGAGGAAAGGGGGCAGACTACGAGCAGTACTTC	CSARGKGADYEQYF
many	.	14	TRBJ2-3	TRBV6-6	TGTGCCAGCACGGACTACGCAGCCGGAGATACGCAGTATTTT	CASTDYAAGDTQYF
many	TRBD2	14	TRBJ2-7	TRBV10-3	TGTGCCATCAGTGAGAGGCGGGAGTACCACGAGCAGTACTTC	CAISERREYHEQYF
many	TRBD2	16	TRBJ2-1	TRBV20-1	TGCAGTGCTAGAGAACTGGGACTAGCGAGATACAATGAGCAGTTCTTC	CSARELGLARYNEQFF
.	.	13	TRBJ1-4	TRBV4-1	TGCGCCAGCAGCCAAGATAAGGAGGAAAAACTGTTTTTT	CASSQDKEEKLFF
few	.	15	TRBJ1-2	TRBV11-2	TGTGCCAGCAGCTTAGGGGTGTCGGGGCTTAGCGGCTACACCTTC	CASSLGVSGLSGYTF
few	.	15	TRBJ1-5	TRBV27	TGTGCCAGCAGTGTGGGGGACGGCCACAATCAGCCCCAGCATTTT	CASSVGDGHNQPQHF
many	.	13	TRBJ1-1	TRBV4-2	TGTGCCAGCAGCCTACTCGGGGACACTGAAGCTTTCTTT	CASSLLGDTEAFF
few	.	13	TRBJ2-7	TRBV20-1	TGCAGTGCTAGAGACCCAGGAGGGGTCGAGCAGTACTTC	CSARDPGGVEQYF
.	TRBD1	14	TRBJ2-7	TRBV11-2	TGTGCCAGCAGCCCACCTGGGACAGGGGTCGAGCAGTACTTC	CASSPPGTGVEQYF
.	TRBD2	17	TRBJ2-5	TRBV5-1	TGCGCCAGCAGCTCGGTGGTTGGAGCGGGAGTTGAAGAGACCCAGTACTTC	CASSSVVGAGVEETQYF
.	TRBD1	15	TRBJ2-7	TRBV6-1	TGTGCCAGCAGCGAACCCGGGACAGGCTCCTACGAGCAGTACTTC	CASSEPGTGSYEQYF
many	.	13	TRBJ2-5	TRBV11-2	TGTGCCAGCAGTCGGACAGACCAAGAGACCCAGTACTTC	CASSRTDQETQYF
few	.	12	TRBJ2-7	TRBV5-1	TGCGCCAGCAGCCCCTGGTCCTACGAGCAGTACTTC	CASSPWSYEQYF
many	.	15	TRBJ2-6	TRBV6-1	TGTGCCAGCAGTGAAGAGTCCTCTGGGGCCAACGTCCTGACTTTC	CASSEESSGANVLTF
.	TRBD2	15	TRBJ2-1	TRBV20-1	TGCAGTGCTAGCGGTCGGCTAGCGGGGGGGAATGAGCAGTTCTTC	CSASGRLAGGNEQFF
.	.	15	TRBJ2-3	TRBV29-1	TGCAGCGCTGCGAGGGGGAGCGGGAGCACAGATACGCAGTATTTT	CSAARGSGSTDTQYF
many	.	13	TRBJ2-3	TRBV6-5	TGTGCCAGCAGGAGAGAGGGTGGGGATACGCAGTATTTT	CASRREGGDTQYF
many	TRBD2	16	TRBJ2-3	TRBV5-1	TGCGCCAGCAGCCCCCAGATACTAGCGGGCACAGATACGCAGTATTTT	CASSPQILAGTDTQYF
.	TRBD2	15	TRBJ2-1	TRBV12-3/TRBV12-4	TGTGCCAGCAGGATCGGACTAGCGGGACGTAATGAGCAGTTCTTC	CASRIGLAGRNEQFF
.	.	15	TRBJ1-6	TRBV4-3	TGCGCCAGCAGCCAAGAACTTGGGGTTTTTTCACCCCTCCACTTT	CASSQELGVFSPLHF
.	TRBD1	15	TRBJ1-3	TRBV7-2	TGTGCCAGCAGCTTACAGGGGGTAGCTGGAAACACCATATATTTT	CASSLQGVAGNTIYF
few	TRBD2	17	TRBJ2-3	TRBV7-2	TGTGCCAGCAGACCCTGGGGGGGGGACTCAACATTGGATACGCAGTATTTT	CASRPWGGDSTLDTQYF
.	.	16	TRBJ2-6	TRBV4-1	TGCGCCAGCAGCCAAGATAAGGATCCTAAGGCCAACGTCCTGACTTTC	CASSQDKDPKANVLTF
few	.	13	TRBJ1-2	TRBV3-1	TGTGCCAGCAGCTTCCAGGGGTCCTATGGCTACACCTTC	CASSFQGSYGYTF
.	TRBD2	14	TRBJ2-3	TRBV7-2	TGTGCCAGCAGCCGGGAGGGGTGGACAGATACGCAGTATTTT	CASSREGWTDTQYF
few	.	13	TRBJ1-2	TRBV7-9	TGTGCCAACAGCAACCGGGACGGCTATGGCTACACCTTC	CANSNRDGYGYTF
many	.	15	TRBJ1-4	TRBV18	TGTGCCAGCTCGTCAACCCATCAGGGAGGGGAAAAACTGTTTTTT	CASSSTHQGGEKLFF
.	.	15	TRBJ2-1	TRBV24-1	TGTGCCACCAGTGATTTAGGGACTTCTTACAATGAGCAGTTCTTC	CATSDLGTSYNEQFF
.	TRBD2	14	TRBJ2-5	TRBV2	TGTGCCAGCGGAGATAGCGGGTACCAAGAGACCCAGTACTTC	CASGDSGYQETQYF
few	TRBD2	16	TRBJ2-5	TRBV20-1	TGCAGTGCTAGTTGGGAACTAGCGGGAGGAGGGGAGACCCAGTACTTC	CSASWELAGGGETQYF
many	.	13	TRBJ1-1	TRBV6-6	TGTGCCAGCAGCCCCGGACAAAGCCCTGAAGCTTTCTTT	CASSPGQSPEAFF